The clone carrying this TCR beta chain was counted between two and nine times. CDR1 is LNHDA and CDR2 is SQIVND in the germline V gene (reference sequence). The CDR3 runs to 14 residues. The data are from a study of cytomegalovirus exposure and HLA in healthy donors. Primers for the PCR totalled 60 Vbeta and 13 Jbeta. Libraries were prepared by immunoSEQ multiplex PCR; TCRdb keeps only in-frame clonotypes and omits some of them. This sample has about 150,000 clones, with 60% to 80% found just once. The rearrangement joins TRBV19 to TRBJ2-5; 10 bases match TRBD2. The assigned J gene may be wrong: the sequence end matches TRBJ2-7 better. Specimen: PBMCs. The TCR sequence derives from a woman in her thirties or forties in good health and CMV-seronegative. The CDR3 region has the DNA TGTGCCAGTAGTATAGCTAGCGGGAGTTACGAGCAGTACTTC. Translation gives CASSIASGSYEQYF.